This T cell receptor beta chain was captured in a study of tumor-infiltrating lymphocytes in localized non-small cell lung cancer. Study context: Several tumor histologies, both smoking statuses, and some post-neoadjuvant chemotherapy samples were included. Study results and caveats: No link was found between tumor T-cell fraction and recurrence-free survival. TCRbeta sequencing showed higher T cell infiltration in tumors than uninvolved lung.

Notes on this clone: Its antigen is currently unknown.

Only in-frame clones appear in the TCRdb table, and some are missing; sequencing was by immunoSEQ multiplex PCR. The sample lists 6,000 or so clones; 76% were seen once. The sequenced material came from lung tumor tissue. The clonotype originates from a human donor with non-small cell lung cancer.

The DNA for the CDR3 is TGCGCCAGCAGCTTGGGGGGGCGGGGCCTCTACGAGCAGTACTTC. Protein product: CASSLGGRGLYEQYF. The chain combines TRBV5-1 with TRBJ2-7; D possibly uses TRBD1 or TRBD2 (6 bases each). Trimming took 0 bases from V and 3 from J, leaving 13 bases between them. The CDR3 is 15 residues long. Per the germline V gene, CDR1 is SGHRS and CDR2 is YFSETQ.